This TCR beta chain was observed in a study of blood T cell repertoires in COVID-19. Study-wide background: The United States, Italy and Spain were the sources of the acute and convalescent COVID-19 samples. T cells, B-cell-depleted T cells, or PBMCs supplied cDNA or gDNA.

The CDR3 is 15 amino acids. Germline CDR1 and CDR2: LGHDT and YNNKEL (reference sequence). The V segment lost 3 bases and the J segment 4 bases; nucleotides outside the gene matches: 8. The protocol was immunoSEQ multiplex PCR, while the TCRdb copy is restricted to in-frame clones and leaves out a portion. In the table there are 100,000 or so clones, about 90% of which are singletons. The chain recombines TRBV3-1 (or the pseudogene TRBV3-2) with TRBJ1-2, with 7 nucleotides matching TRBD1. This receptor was identified in a woman aged 45-59 years in a cohort sampled during active COVID-19. The sequenced sample consisted of peripheral blood. CDR3 in amino acids: CASSHLLQGTYGYTF. The CDR3 DNA is TGTGCCAGCAGCCACCTCCTACAGGGGACCTATGGCTACACCTTC.